This TCR beta chain was recorded in a study of T cell responses to AZD1222 COVID-19 vaccine. The study's findings and limits: Donor demographics were predominantly white British with a female majority; clonal diversity may be underestimated. Across the whole spike, CD4 TCRs peaked at regions 160-218 and 743-854. After the peak T cell response, and only then, were repertoires sampled.

Some clones are missing from TCRdb's copy, which holds only in-frame ones; the method was immunoSEQ multiplex PCR. The top ten hold roughly 4.4% of the sample, which has about 110,000 clones, more than 70% seen once. In germline, CDR1 is SGDLS, CDR2 YYNGEE. This CDR3 contains 17 residues. The germline V and J ends were trimmed by 0 bases and 2 bases, with 17 bases remaining between them. A remark on this clone: Its specificity is not known.

The source of this sequence is an adult who received the AZD1222 COVID-19 vaccine. The source was peripheral blood, collected 28 days after the second AZD1222 dose. This chain uses TRBV9 with TRBJ2-5, with D hard to call. The CDR3 protein is CASSVDPLDGVQETQYF. CDR3 nucleotides: TGTGCCAGCAGCGTAGACCCCTTGGACGGTGTACAAGAGACCCAGTACTTC.